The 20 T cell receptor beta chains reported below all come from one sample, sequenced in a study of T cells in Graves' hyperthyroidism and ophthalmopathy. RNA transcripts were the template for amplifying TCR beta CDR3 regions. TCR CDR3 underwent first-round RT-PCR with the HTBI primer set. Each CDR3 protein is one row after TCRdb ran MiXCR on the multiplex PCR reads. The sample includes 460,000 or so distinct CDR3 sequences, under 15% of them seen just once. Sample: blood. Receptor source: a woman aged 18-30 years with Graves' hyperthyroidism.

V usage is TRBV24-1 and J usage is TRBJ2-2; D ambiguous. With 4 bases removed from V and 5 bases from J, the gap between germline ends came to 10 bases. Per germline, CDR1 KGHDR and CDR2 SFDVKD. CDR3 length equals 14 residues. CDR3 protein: CATSELGPTGELFF. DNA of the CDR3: TGTGCCACCAGTGAACTCGGACCGACCGGGGAGCTGTTTTTT.

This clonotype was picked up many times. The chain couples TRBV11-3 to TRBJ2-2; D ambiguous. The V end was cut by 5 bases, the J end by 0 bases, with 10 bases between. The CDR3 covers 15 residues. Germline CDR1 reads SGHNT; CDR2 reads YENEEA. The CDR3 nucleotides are TGTGCCAGCAGCCCCGGGCGGTCGAACACCGGGGAGCTGTTTTTT. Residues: CASSPGRSNTGELFF.

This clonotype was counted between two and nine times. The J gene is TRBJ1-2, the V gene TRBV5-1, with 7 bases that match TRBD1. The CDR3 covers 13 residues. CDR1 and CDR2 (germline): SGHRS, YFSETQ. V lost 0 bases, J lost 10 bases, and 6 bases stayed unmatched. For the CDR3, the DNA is TGCGCCAGCAGCTTGGTTGGGACAGAACTCTACACCTTC. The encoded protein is CASSLVGTELYTF.

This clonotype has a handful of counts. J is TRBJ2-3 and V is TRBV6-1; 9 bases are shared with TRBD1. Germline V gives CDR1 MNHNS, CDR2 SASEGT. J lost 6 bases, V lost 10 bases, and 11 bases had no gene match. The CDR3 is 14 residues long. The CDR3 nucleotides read TGTGCCATTCCTTCTGGACAGGGGCGGGATACGCAGTATTTT. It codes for CAIPSGQGRDTQYF.

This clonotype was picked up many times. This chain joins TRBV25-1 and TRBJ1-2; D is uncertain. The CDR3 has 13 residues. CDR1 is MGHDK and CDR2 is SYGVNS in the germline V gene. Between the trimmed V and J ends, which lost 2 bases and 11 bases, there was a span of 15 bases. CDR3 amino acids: CASSETTVGKYTF. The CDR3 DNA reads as TGTGCCAGCAGTGAAACGACGGTGGGTAAATACACCTTC.

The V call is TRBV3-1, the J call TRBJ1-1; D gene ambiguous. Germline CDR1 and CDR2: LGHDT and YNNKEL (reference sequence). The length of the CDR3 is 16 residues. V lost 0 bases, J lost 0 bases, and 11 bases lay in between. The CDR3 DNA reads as TGTGCCAGCAGCCAAGATGTGCCGCCCCTGAACACTGAAGCTTTCTTT. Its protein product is CASSQDVPPLNTEAFF. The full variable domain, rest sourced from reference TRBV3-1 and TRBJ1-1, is DTAVSQTPKYLVTQMGNDKSIKCEQNLGHDTMYWYKQDSKKFLKIMFSYNNKELIINETVPNRFSPKSPDKAHLNLHINSLELGDSAVYFCASSQDVPPLNTEAFFGQGTRLTVV.

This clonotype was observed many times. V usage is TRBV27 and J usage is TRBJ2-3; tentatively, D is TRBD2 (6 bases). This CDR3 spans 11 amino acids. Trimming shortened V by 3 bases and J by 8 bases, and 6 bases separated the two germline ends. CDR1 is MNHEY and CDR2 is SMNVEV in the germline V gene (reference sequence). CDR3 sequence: CASSFGGTQYF. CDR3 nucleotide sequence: TGTGCCAGCAGTTTCGGGGGTACGCAGTATTTT.

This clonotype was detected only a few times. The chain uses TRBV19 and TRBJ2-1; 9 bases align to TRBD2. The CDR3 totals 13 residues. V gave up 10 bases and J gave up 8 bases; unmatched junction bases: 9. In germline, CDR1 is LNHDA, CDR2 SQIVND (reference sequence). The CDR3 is CATTPSGTDEQFF. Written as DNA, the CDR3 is TGTGCCACCACCCCTAGCGGGACCGATGAGCAGTTCTTC.

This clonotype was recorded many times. CDR3 DNA sequence: TGTGCCAGCAGTTTCACAGACAGGGGTTATGGCTACACCTTC. The encoded protein is CASSFTDRGYGYTF. The rearrangement uses TRBV27 and TRBJ1-2; 8 nucleotides match TRBD1. Germline loops: CDR1 MNHEY, CDR2 SMNVEV (reference sequence). Unmatched junction bases numbered 5, after V lost 3 bases and J lost 5 bases. The CDR3 has 14 amino acids.

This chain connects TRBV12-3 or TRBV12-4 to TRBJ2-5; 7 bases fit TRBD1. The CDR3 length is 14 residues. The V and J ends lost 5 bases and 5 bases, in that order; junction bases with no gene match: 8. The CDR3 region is CASSRDRVGETQYF. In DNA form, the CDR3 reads TGTGCCAGCAGTCGTGACAGGGTTGGGGAGACCCAGTACTTC.

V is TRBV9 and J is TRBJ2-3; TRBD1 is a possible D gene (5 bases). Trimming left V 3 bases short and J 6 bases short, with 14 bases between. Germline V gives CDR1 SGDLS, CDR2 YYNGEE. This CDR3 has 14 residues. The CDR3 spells CASSAVGQTDTQYF. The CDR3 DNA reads TGTGCCAGCAGCGCAGTAGGACAAACCGATACGCAGTATTTT.

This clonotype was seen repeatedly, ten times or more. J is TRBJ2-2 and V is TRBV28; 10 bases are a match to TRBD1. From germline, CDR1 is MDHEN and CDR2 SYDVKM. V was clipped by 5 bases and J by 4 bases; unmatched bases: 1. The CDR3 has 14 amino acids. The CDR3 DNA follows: TGTGCCAGCAGTCGACAGGGGGCCACCGGGGAGCTGTTTTTT. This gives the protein CASSRQGATGELFF.

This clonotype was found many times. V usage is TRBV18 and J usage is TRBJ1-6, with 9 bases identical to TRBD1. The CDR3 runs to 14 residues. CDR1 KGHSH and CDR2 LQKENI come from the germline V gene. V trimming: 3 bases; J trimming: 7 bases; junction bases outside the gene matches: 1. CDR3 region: CASSPGQGNSPLHF. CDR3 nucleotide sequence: TGTGCCAGCTCACCCGGACAGGGGAATTCACCCCTCCACTTT.

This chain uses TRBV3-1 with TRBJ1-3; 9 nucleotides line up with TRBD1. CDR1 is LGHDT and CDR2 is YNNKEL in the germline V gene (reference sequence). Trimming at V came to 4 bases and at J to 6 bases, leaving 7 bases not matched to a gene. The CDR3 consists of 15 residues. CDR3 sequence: CASSPWGQGTNTIYF. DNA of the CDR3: TGTGCCAGCAGCCCTTGGGGACAGGGTACAAACACCATATATTTT.

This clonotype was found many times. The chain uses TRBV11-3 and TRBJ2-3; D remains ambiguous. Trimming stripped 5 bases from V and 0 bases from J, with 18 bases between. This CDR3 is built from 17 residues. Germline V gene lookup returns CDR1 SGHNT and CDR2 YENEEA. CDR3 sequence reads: CASSRSPYHSSTDTQYF. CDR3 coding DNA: TGTGCCAGCAGCCGCTCACCGTACCACTCCAGCACAGATACGCAGTATTTT.

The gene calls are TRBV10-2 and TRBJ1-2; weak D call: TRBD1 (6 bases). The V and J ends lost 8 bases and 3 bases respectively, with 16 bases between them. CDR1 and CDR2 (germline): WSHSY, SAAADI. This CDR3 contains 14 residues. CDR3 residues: CASGAGPGDYGYTF. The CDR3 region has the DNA TGCGCCAGCGGGGCAGGGCCAGGGGACTATGGCTACACCTTC.

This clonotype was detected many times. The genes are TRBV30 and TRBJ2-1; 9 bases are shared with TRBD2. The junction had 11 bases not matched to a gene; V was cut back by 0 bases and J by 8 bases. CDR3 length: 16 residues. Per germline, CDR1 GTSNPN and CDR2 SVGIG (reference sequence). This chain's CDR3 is CAWSVYGASGIDEQFF. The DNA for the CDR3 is TGTGCCTGGAGTGTATATGGGGCTAGCGGGATCGATGAGCAGTTCTTC.

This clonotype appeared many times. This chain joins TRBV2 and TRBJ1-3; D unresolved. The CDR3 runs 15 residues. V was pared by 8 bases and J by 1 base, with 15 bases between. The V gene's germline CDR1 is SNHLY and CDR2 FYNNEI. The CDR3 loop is CASGSWRASGNTIYF. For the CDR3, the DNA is TGTGCCAGCGGGAGTTGGAGGGCGTCTGGAAACACCATATATTTT.

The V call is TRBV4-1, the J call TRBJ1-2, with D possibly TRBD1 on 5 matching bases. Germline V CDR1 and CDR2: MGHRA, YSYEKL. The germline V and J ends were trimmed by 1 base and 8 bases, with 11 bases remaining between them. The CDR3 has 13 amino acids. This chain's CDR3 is CASSQGSRVGYTF. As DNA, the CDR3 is TGCGCCAGCAGCCAAGGATCCAGGGTCGGCTACACCTTC.

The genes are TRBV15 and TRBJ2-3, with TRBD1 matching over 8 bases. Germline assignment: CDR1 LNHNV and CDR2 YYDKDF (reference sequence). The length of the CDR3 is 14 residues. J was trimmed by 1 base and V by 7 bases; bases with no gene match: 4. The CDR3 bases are TGTGCCACCAAACACAGGGGGGGCACAGATACGCAGTATTTT. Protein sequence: CATKHRGGTDTQYF. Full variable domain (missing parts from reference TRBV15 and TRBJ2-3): DAMVIQNPRYQVTQFGKPVTLSCSQTLNHNVMYWYQQKSSQAPKLLFHYYDKDFNNEADTPDNFQSRRPNTSFCFLDIRSPGLGDTAMYLCATKHRGGTDTQYFGPGTRLTVL.